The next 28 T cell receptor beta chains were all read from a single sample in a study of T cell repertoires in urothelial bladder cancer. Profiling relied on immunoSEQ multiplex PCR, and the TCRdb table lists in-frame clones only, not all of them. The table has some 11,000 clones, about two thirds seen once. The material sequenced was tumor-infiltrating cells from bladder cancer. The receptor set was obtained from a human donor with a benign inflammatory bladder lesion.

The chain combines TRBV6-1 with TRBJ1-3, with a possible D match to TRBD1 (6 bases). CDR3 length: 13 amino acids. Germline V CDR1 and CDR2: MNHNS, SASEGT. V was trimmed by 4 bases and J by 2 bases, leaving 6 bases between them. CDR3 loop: CASSGTAGNTIYF. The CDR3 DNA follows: TGTGCCAGCAGTGGGACAGCTGGAAACACCATATATTTT.

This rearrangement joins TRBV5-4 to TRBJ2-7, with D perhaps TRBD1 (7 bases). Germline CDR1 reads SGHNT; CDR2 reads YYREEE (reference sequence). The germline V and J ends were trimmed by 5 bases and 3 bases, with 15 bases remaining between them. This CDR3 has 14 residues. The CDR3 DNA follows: TGTGCCAGCAGTCCTCGGAGGGGGCTCTACGAGCAGTACTTC. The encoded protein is CASSPRRGLYEQYF.

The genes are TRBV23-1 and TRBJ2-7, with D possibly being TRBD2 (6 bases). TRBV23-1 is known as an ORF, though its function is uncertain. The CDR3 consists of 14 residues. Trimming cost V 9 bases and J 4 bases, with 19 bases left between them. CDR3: CASNKSGRFYEQYF. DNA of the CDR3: TGCGCCAGTAATAAATCGGGGAGGTTTTACGAGCAGTACTTC.

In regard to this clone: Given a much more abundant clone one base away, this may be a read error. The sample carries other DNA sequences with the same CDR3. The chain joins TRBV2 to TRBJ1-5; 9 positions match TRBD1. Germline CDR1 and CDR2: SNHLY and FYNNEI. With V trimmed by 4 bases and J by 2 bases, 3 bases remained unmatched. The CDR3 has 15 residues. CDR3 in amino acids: CASSGRTGGNQPQHF. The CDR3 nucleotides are TGTGCCAGCAGTGGCAGGACAGGGGGCAATCAGCCCCAGCATTTT.

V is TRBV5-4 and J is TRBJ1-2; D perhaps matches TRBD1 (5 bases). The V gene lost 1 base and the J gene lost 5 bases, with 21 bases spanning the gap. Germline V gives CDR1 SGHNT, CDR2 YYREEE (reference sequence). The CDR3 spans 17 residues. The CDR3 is CASSLPLARDPTYGYTF. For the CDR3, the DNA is TGTGCCAGCAGCTTGCCCCTAGCCCGGGACCCTACATATGGCTACACCTTC.

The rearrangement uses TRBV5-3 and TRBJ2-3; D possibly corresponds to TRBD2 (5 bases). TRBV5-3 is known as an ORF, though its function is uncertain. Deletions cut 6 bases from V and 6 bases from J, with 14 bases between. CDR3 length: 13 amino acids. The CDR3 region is CARTRAGSDTQYF. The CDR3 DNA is TGTGCCAGAACCCGGGCGGGCTCCGATACGCAGTATTTT.

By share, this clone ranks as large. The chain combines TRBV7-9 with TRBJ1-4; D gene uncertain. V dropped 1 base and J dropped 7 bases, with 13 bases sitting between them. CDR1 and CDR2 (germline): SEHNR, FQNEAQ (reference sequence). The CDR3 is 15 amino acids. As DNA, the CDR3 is TGTGCCAGCAGCTTAGTTGGCTTTGGAAGTGAAAAACTGTTTTTT. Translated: CASSLVGFGSEKLFF.

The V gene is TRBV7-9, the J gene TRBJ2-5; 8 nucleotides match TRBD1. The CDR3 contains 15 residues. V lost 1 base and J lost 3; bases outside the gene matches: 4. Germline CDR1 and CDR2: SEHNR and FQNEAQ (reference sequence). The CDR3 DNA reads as TGTGCCAGCAGCTTAGGGGGACAGGCGAAAGAGACCCAGTACTTC. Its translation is CASSLGGQAKETQYF.

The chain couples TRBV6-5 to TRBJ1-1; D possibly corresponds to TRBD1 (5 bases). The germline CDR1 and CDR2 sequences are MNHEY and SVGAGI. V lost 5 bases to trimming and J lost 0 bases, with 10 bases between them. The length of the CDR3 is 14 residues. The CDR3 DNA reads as TGTGCCAGCAGTCGACAGCCCCTGAACACTGAAGCTTTCTTT. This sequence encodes CASSRQPLNTEAFF.

CDR3 amino acids: CASSGGSNTEAFF. CDR3 bases: TGCGCCAGCAGTGGAGGTTCGAACACTGAAGCTTTCTTT. The chain combines TRBV10-2 with TRBJ1-1; no definite D call. Trimming took off 4 bases at V and 1 base at J, with 7 bases between the two ends. Per germline, CDR1 WSHSY and CDR2 SAAADI. This CDR3 spans 13 amino acids.

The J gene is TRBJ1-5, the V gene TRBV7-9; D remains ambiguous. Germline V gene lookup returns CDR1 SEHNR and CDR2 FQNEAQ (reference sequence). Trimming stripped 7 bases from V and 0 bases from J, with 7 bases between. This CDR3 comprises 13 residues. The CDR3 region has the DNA TGTGCCAGCACCAAAGGTAGCAATCAGCCCCAGCATTTT. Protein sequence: CASTKGSNQPQHF. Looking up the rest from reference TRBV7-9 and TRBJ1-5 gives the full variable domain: DTGVSQNPRHKITKRGQNVTFRCDPISEHNRLYWYRQTLGQGPEFLTYFQNEAQLEKSRLLSDRFSAERPKGSFSTLEIQRTEQGDSAMYLCASTKGSNQPQHFGDGTRLSIL.

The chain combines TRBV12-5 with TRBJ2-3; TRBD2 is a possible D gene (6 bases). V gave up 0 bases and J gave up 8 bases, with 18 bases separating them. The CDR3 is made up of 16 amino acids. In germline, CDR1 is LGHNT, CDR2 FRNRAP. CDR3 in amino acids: CASGLVWVEVGGTQYF. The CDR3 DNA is TGTGCTAGTGGTTTGGTATGGGTGGAGGTCGGGGGTACGCAGTATTTT.

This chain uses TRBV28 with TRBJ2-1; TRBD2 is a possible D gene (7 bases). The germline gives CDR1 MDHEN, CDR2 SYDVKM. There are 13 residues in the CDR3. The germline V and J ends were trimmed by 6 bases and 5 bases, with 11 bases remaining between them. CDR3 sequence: CASSGGQNNEQFF. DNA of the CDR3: TGTGCCAGCAGCGGGGGGCAAAACAATGAGCAGTTCTTC.

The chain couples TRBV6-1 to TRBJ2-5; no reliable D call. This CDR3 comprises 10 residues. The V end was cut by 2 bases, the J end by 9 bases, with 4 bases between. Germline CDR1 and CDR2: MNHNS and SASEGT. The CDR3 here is CASSERSQYF. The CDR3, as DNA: TGTGCCAGCAGTGAACGGTCCCAGTACTTC.

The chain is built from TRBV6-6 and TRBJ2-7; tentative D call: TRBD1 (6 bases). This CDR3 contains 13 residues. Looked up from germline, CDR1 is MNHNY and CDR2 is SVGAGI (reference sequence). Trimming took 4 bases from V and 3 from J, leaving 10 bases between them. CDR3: CASSSAGDYEQYF. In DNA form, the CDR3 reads TGTGCCAGCAGTTCGGCAGGGGACTACGAGCAGTACTTC.

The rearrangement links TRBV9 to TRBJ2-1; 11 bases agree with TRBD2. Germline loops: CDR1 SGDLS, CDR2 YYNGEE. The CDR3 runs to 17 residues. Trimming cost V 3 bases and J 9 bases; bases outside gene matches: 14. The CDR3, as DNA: TGTGCCAGCAGCGCCCCCTATAGCGGGGGGGCTTCTGGTGAGCAGTTCTTC. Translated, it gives CASSAPYSGGASGEQFF.

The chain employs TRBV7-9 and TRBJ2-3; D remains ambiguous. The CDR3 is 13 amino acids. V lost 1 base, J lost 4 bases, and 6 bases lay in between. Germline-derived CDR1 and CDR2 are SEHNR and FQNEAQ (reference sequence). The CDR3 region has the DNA TGTGCCAGCAGCTTAGTGGGTCCAGATACGCAGTATTTT. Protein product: CASSLVGPDTQYF.

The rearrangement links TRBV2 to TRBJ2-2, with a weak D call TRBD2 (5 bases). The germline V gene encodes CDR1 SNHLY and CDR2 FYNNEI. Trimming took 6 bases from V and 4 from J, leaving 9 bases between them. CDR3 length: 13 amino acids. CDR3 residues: CASSRETTGELFF. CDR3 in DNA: TGTGCCAGCAGCCGGGAAACCACCGGGGAGCTGTTTTTT.

As DNA, the CDR3 is TGTGCCAGCAGCAAAGGCGGGGGCTGGCAGCCCCAGCATTTT. This codes for CASSKGGGWQPQHF. V is TRBV21-1 and J is TRBJ1-5. TRBV21-1 is tagged as a pseudogene. The CDR3 has 14 amino acids.

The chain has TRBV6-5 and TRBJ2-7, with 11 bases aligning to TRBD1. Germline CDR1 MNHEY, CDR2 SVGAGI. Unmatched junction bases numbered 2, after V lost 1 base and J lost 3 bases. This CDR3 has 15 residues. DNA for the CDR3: TGTGCCAGCAGTTACTTTGGGACAGGGGGCTACGAGCAGTACTTC. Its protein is CASSYFGTGGYEQYF.

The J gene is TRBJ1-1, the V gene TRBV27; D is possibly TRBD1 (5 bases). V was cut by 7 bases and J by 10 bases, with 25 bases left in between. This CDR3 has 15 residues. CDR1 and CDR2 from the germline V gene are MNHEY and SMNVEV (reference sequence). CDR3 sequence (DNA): TGTGCCAGCATCAAAGACAACTCCTACGGGGGGGTAGCTTTCTTT. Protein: CASIKDNSYGGVAFF.

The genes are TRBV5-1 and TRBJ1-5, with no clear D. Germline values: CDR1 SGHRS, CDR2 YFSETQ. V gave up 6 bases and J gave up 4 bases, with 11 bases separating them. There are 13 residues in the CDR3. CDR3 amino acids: CASIPRANQPQHF. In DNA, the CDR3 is TGCGCCAGCATCCCCCGGGCGAATCAGCCCCAGCATTTT.

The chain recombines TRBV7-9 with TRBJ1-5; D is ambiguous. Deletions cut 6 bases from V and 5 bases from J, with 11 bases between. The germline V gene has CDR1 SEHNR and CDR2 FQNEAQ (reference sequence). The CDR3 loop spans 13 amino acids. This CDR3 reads CASSNGVDQPQHF. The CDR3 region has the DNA TGTGCCAGCAGTAATGGGGTGGATCAGCCCCAGCATTTT. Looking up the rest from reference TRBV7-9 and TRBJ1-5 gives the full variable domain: DTGVSQNPRHKITKRGQNVTFRCDPISEHNRLYWYRQTLGQGPEFLTYFQNEAQLEKSRLLSDRFSAERPKGSFSTLEIQRTEQGDSAMYLCASSNGVDQPQHFGDGTRLSIL.

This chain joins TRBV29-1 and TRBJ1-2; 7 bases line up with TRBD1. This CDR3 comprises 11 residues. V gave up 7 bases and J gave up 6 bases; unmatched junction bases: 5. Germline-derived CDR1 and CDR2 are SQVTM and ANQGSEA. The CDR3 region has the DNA TGCAGCGGCCAAACAGGGGATGGCTACACCTTC. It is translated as CSGQTGDGYTF.

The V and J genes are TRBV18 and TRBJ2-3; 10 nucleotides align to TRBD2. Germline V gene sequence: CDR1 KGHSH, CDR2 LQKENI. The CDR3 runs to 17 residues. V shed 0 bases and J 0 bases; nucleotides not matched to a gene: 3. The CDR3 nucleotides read TGTGCCAGCTCACCACCAGGGACTAGCGTCAGCACAGATACGCAGTATTTT. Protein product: CASSPPGTSVSTDTQYF.

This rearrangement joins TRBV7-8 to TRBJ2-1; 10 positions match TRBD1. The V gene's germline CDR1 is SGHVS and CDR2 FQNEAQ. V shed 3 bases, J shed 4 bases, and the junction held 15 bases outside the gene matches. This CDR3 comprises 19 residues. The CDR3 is CASSFYRATGGLRYNEQFF. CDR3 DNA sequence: TGTGCCAGCAGCTTCTATCGTGCGACAGGGGGCTTGAGGTACAATGAGCAGTTCTTC.

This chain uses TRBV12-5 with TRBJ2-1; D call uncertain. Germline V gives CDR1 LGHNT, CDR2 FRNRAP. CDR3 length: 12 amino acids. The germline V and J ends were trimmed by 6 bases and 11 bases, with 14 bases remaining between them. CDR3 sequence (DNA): TGTGCTAGTGGGCCCCCCGAGAAGAAGCAGTTCTTC. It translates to CASGPPEKKQFF. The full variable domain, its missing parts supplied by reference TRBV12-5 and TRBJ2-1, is DARVTQTPRHKVTEMGQEVTMRCQPILGHNTVFWYRQTMMQGLELLAYFRNRAPLDDSGMPKDRFSAEMPDATLATLKIQPSEPRDSAVYFCASGPPEKKQFFGPGTRLTVL.

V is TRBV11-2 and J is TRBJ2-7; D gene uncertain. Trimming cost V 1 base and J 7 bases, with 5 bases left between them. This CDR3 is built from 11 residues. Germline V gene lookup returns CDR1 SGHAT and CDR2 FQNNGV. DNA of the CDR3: TGTGCCAGCAGCTTAGTGGAAGAGCAGTACTTC. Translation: CASSLVEEQYF. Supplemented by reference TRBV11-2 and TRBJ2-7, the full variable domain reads EAGVAQSPRYKIIEKRQSVAFWCNPISGHATLYWYQQILGQGPKLLIQFQNNGVVDDSQLPKDRFSAERLKGVDSTLKIQPAKLEDSAVYLCASSLVEEQYFGPGTRLTVT.